This T cell receptor (beta chain) appears in the sequencing data of a study of blood T cell repertoires in COVID-19. This CDR3 region has 15 residues. The V and J ends lost 3 bases and 6 bases, in that order; junction bases with no gene match: 9. The V gene's germline CDR1 is WNHNN and CDR2 SYGVQD (reference sequence). Only in-frame clones appear in the TCRdb table, and some are missing; sequencing was by immunoSEQ multiplex PCR. Of about 190,000 clones listed, around 80% are singletons. The chain couples TRBV10-1 to TRBJ2-3, with 7 bases that match TRBD2. This sequence was found in a woman older than 75 with active or convalescent COVID-19. Material for sequencing was peripheral blood. CDR3 residues: CASSDRGLGVDTQYF. The CDR3 DNA sequence: TGCGCCAGCAGTGACCGAGGACTAGGAGTCGATACGCAGTATTTT.